At least ten counts were recorded for the clone carrying this TCR beta chain. What it recognizes is unknown. This entry belongs to a study of blood T cells in healthy people across ages. Whole-study findings and limits: Researchers deemed the diversity estimates from one million T cells underestimates. Long-lived donors carried more naive CD4+ cells and greater diversity than aged donors. PBMCs went unsorted, and a conclusive naive versus antigen-experienced comparison was therefore prevented.

With a J-beta primer mix and a sample-barcoded 5' primer, a second PCR ran roughly 7 to 11 cycles. Every molecule of cDNA carried a tag from a template-switch adaptor with 12 random nucleotides. MiXCR, run by TCRdb on the 5' RACE reads, gives a single entry per CDR3 protein. There are about 290,000 distinct CDR3 sequences in the sample; roughly 29% occur only once, and 29% lies in the top ten. CDR1 MGHRA and CDR2 YSYEKL come from the germline V gene. The CDR3 loop spans 17 amino acids. With V trimmed by 1 base and J by 4 bases, 13 bases remained unmatched. This chain connects TRBV4-1 to TRBJ2-7; 7 bases agree with TRBD1. This clonotype was obtained from an older woman in good health. The specimen was blood. For the CDR3, the DNA is TGCGCCAGCAGCCAAGGACCTCCAGGGGGAGCTGGGTACGAGCAGTACTTC. This translates into CASSQGPPGGAGYEQYF.